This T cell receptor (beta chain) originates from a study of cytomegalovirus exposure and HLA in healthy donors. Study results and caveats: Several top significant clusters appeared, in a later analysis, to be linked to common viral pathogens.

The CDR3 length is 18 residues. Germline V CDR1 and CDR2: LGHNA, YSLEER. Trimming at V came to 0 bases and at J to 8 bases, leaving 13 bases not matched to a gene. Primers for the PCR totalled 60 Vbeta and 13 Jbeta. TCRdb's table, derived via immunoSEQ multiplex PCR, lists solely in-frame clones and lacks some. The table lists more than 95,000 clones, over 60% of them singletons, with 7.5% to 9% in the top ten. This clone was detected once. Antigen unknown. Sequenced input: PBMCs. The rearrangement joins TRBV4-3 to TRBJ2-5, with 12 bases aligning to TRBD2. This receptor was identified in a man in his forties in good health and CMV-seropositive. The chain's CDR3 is CASSQDAGAMTSGGTQYF. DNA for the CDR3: TGCGCCAGCAGCCAAGATGCAGGGGCCATGACTAGCGGGGGTACCCAGTACTTC.